Following are 18 T cell receptor beta chains from one sample sequenced in a study of shared clonotypes between healthy human individuals. The naive CD8 subset, CD45RO-negative cells positively selected for CCR7, excluded terminally differentiated effector memory CD45RA+ cells. Profiling relied on immunoSEQ multiplex PCR, and the TCRdb table lists in-frame clones only, not all of them. Among 1.5 million to 2.5 million clones listed, over 85% were seen once. What was sequenced was naive CD8+ T cells sorted from blood. The receptors originated from a man aged 18 to 35 in good health.

This chain uses TRBV7-6 with TRBJ2-7; D might be TRBD1 (6 bases). V was trimmed by 5 bases and J by 0 bases, leaving 11 bases between them. The CDR3 totals 14 residues. Germline CDR1 SGHVS, CDR2 FNYEAQ. The CDR3 protein is CASSGPGASYEQYF. CDR3 DNA sequence: TGTGCCAGCAGCGGCCCAGGGGCCTCCTACGAGCAGTACTTC.

The rearrangement uses TRBV15 and TRBJ1-1, with D possibly matching TRBD1 (6 bases). Germline assignment: CDR1 LNHNV and CDR2 YYDKDF (reference sequence). The CDR3 has 14 residues. Between the trimmed V and J ends, which lost 5 bases and 3 bases, there was a span of 13 bases. The CDR3 is CATSGSAGDTEAFF. For the CDR3, the DNA is TGTGCCACCAGCGGGAGTGCAGGGGACACTGAAGCTTTCTTT.

The chain is built from TRBV7-9 and TRBJ2-2; D unclear. Per the germline V gene, CDR1 is SEHNR and CDR2 is FQNEAQ (reference sequence). Trimming removed 1 base at V and 6 bases at J, with 9 bases between. The CDR3 consists of 14 residues. The CDR3 protein is CASSLVDRSGELFF. DNA of the CDR3: TGTGCCAGCAGCTTAGTAGATCGCTCCGGGGAGCTGTTTTTT.

The chain combines TRBV10-2 with TRBJ2-6; 16 bases line up with TRBD2. Germline V gives CDR1 WSHSY, CDR2 SAAADI. The CDR3 runs 21 residues. V dropped 6 bases and J dropped 4; count of bases not matched to a gene: 15. CDR3 residues: CASRGQGLAGGQLVGANVLTF. The CDR3 DNA reads TGCGCCAGCAGAGGACAGGGACTAGCGGGGGGGCAACTGGTCGGGGCCAACGTCCTGACTTTC.

V usage is TRBV5-1 and J usage is TRBJ2-1; 10 bases align to TRBD2. The J segment lost 8 bases and the V segment lost 4 bases, leaving 12 bases of the junction unmatched. Germline V CDR1 and CDR2: SGHRS, YFSETQ. CDR3 size: 16 residues. The CDR3 loop is CASSPRGPSGSDEQFF. The CDR3 DNA sequence: TGCGCCAGCAGCCCCCGTGGACCTAGCGGGAGCGATGAGCAGTTCTTC.

The chain employs TRBV5-1 and TRBJ2-2, with unresolved D. CDR3 length equals 12 residues. Germline V gives CDR1 SGHRS, CDR2 YFSETQ. Between the trimmed V and J ends, which lost 4 bases and 4 bases, there was a span of 5 bases. In DNA, the CDR3 is TGCGCCAGCAGCCCATTCACCGGGGAGCTGTTTTTT. It is translated as CASSPFTGELFF.

This chain links TRBV28 with TRBJ2-7; TRBD2 agrees at 8 bases. The CDR3 totals 14 residues. The trim removed 7 bases at V and 6 bases at J, leaving 11 bases unmatched. CDR1 is MDHEN, CDR2 SYDVKM, per germline. The DNA for the CDR3 is TGTGCCAGCACTCAACGGGGGGGGAAGCGCGAGCAGTACTTC. Its translation: CASTQRGGKREQYF.

The V gene is TRBV7-2, the J gene TRBJ2-7; TRBD2 might be the D (6 bases). CDR3 length: 14 amino acids. Trimming removed 5 bases at V and 3 bases at J, with 14 bases between. Germline V CDR1 and CDR2: SGHTA, FQGNSA. The CDR3 protein is CASSGTGSDYEQYF. The CDR3 DNA is TGTGCCAGCAGCGGAACCGGGAGTGACTACGAGCAGTACTTC. The full variable domain, its missing parts supplied by reference TRBV7-2 and TRBJ2-7, is GAGVSQSPSNKVTEKGKDVELRCDPISGHTALYWYRQSLGQGLEFLIYFQGNSAPDKSGLPSDRFSAERTGGSVSTLTIQRTQQEDSAVYLCASSGTGSDYEQYFGPGTRLTVT.

This clone showed up just once. The J gene is TRBJ1-5, the V gene TRBV5-6; the D is unclear. This CDR3 has 14 residues. CDR1 is SGHDT and CDR2 is YYEEEE in the germline V gene. V was cut by 0 bases and J by 4 bases, with 8 bases left in between. The CDR3 reads CASSLAEENQPQHF. The CDR3, as DNA: TGTGCCAGCAGCTTGGCCGAAGAGAATCAGCCCCAGCATTTT.

The gene calls are TRBV28 and TRBJ1-4; 7 bases map to TRBD1. Trimming cost V 4 bases and J 4 bases; bases outside gene matches: 12. This CDR3 has 17 amino acids. Germline V lookup: CDR1 MDHEN, CDR2 SYDVKM. The CDR3 DNA is TGTGCCAGCAGTTCTGACTTGGGGACAGAATATAATGAAAAACTGTTTTTT. Its protein is CASSSDLGTEYNEKLFF. The variable domain in full, completed from reference TRBV28 and TRBJ1-4, reads DVKVTQSSRYLVKRTGEKVFLECVQDMDHENMFWYRQDPGLGLRLIYFSYDVKMKEKGDIPEGYSVSREKKERFSLILESASTNQTSMYLCASSSDLGTEYNEKLFFGSGTQLSVL.

CDR3 protein: CASSQDGQTADTQYF. The CDR3 nucleotides are TGCGCCAGCAGCCAAGATGGGCAGACTGCAGATACGCAGTATTTT. The chain combines TRBV4-3 with TRBJ2-3; D gene uncertain. Germline V gene data show CDR1 as LGHNA and CDR2 as YSLEER. The CDR3 is 15 amino acids. The V end was cut by 0 bases, the J end by 4 bases, with 11 bases between.

V gene TRBV4-3 combines with J gene TRBJ1-2; the match to TRBD1 covers 11 bases. The V gene end was trimmed by 9 bases and the J gene end by 3 bases; junction bases not matched to a gene: 15. The CDR3 covers 17 residues. Germline CDR1 LGHNA, CDR2 YSLEER. CDR3 coding DNA: TGCGCCAGTAGACCTAGGACAGGGGGCTCTATCGACTATGGCTACACCTTC. It yields the protein CASRPRTGGSIDYGYTF.

The chain is built from TRBV15 and TRBJ2-7; D possibly matches TRBD1 or TRBD2 (5 bases each). Deletions cut 9 bases from V and 4 bases from J, with 19 bases between. Germline CDR1 LNHNV, CDR2 YYDKDF (reference sequence). The CDR3 runs to 14 residues. This CDR3 reads CATGPKGGWYEQYF. The CDR3 DNA reads TGTGCCACGGGGCCCAAAGGAGGCTGGTACGAGCAGTACTTC.

To note about this clone: At the DNA level, this CDR3 is encoded by other sequences in the same sample as well. The rearrangement uses TRBV9 and TRBJ2-7; D may correspond to TRBD1 or TRBD2 (7 bases each). The germline V gene has CDR1 SGDLS and CDR2 YYNGEE. This CDR3 region has 13 residues. With 1 base removed from V and 4 bases from J, the gap between germline ends came to 9 bases. The CDR3 spells CASSVQGGYEQYF. CDR3 coding DNA: TGTGCCAGCAGCGTACAGGGGGGGTACGAGCAGTACTTC.

This rearrangement joins TRBV28 to TRBJ2-1; possible D gene TRBD2, 7 bases. Per the germline V gene, CDR1 is MDHEN and CDR2 is SYDVKM. This CDR3 contains 15 residues. The V end was cut by 3 bases, the J end by 9 bases, with 18 bases between. The CDR3, as DNA: TGTGCCAGCAGTTTTCGGGGGGCGAGGGATGGTGAGCAGTTCTTC. Translated, it gives CASSFRGARDGEQFF.

The chain recombines TRBV19 with TRBJ2-2; 10 bases are a match to TRBD1. In germline, CDR1 is LNHDA, CDR2 SQIVND (reference sequence). The CDR3 sequence is 16 residues long. Unmatched junction bases numbered 4, after V lost 3 bases and J lost 3 bases. CDR3 sequence (DNA): TGTGCCAGTAGTATCCCCGGGACAGGGGACACCGGGGAGCTGTTTTTT. Its protein product is CASSIPGTGDTGELFF.

The V gene is TRBV7-3, the J gene TRBJ2-3; 8 nucleotides align to TRBD2. V trimming: 3 bases; J trimming: 2 bases; junction bases outside the gene matches: 4. This CDR3 spans 15 amino acids. Per the germline V gene, CDR1 is SGHTA and CDR2 is FQGTGA. The DNA of the CDR3 is TGTGCCAGCAGCTTTTCAGCGGGGGACACAGATACGCAGTATTTT. The encoded protein is CASSFSAGDTDTQYF.

V gene TRBV4-1 combines with J gene TRBJ1-5; no definite D call. Germline CDR1 MGHRA, CDR2 YSYEKL. The CDR3 sequence is 16 residues long. Trimming left V 3 bases short and J 3 bases short, with 15 bases between. The CDR3 is CASSHAKGMINQPQHF. In nucleotides, the CDR3 is TGCGCCAGCAGCCACGCTAAGGGAATGATCAATCAGCCCCAGCATTTT.